This note documents a single TCR beta chain sequence. The data originate from a study of blood T cell repertoires in COVID-19. The overall study: COVID-19 samples from acute and convalescent phases originated in the United States, Italy and Spain. T cells, B-cell-depleted T cells, or PBMCs supplied cDNA or gDNA.

The germline V gene has CDR1 GTSNPN and CDR2 SVGIG (reference sequence). The CDR3 consists of 13 residues. V was pared by 2 bases and J by 5 bases, with 2 bases of the junction left unmatched. Profiled with immunoSEQ multiplex PCR; TCRdb holds only in-frame clones, not every one. The sample consists of roughly 200,000 clones, more than 75% of them appearing once. The TCR originated in a person aged 70 to 80 with COVID-19, enrolled during active disease. The sample consisted of peripheral blood. The chain couples TRBV30 to TRBJ2-1; 8 positions agree with TRBD2. The CDR3 region is CAWSHGRDNEQFF. The CDR3 region has the DNA TGTGCCTGGAGTCACGGGAGGGACAATGAGCAGTTCTTC.